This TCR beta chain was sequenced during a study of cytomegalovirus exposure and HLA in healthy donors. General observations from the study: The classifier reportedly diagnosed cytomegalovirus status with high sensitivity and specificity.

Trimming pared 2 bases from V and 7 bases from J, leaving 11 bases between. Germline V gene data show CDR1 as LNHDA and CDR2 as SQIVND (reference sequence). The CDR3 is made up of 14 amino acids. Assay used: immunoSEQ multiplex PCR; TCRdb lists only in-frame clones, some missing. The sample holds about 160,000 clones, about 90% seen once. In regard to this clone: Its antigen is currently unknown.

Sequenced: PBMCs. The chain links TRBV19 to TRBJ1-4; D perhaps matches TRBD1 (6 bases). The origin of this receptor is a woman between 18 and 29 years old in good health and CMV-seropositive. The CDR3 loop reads CASSIMLQGEKLFF. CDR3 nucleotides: TGTGCCAGTAGTATAATGTTACAGGGTGAAAAACTGTTTTTT. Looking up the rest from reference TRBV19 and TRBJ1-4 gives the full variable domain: DGGITQSPKYLFRKEGQNVTLSCEQNLNHDAMYWYRQDPGQGLRLIYYSQIVNDFQKGDIAEGYSVSREKKESFPLTVTSAQKNPTAFYLCASSIMLQGEKLFFGSGTQLSVL.